Listed here are 9 T cell receptor beta chains from one sample, sequenced in a study of blood T cell repertoires in COVID-19. Clones were sequenced by immunoSEQ multiplex PCR, and TCRdb holds only the in-frame ones, with some missing. Seen here are around 210,000 clones, approximately 91% observed once, and the top ten hold about a sixth. The material sequenced was peripheral blood. These receptors were taken from a man aged 45-60 years with COVID-19, enrolled during active disease.

V usage is TRBV19 and J usage is TRBJ2-7; a possible D gene is TRBD1 (5 bases). Germline values: CDR1 LNHDA, CDR2 SQIVND (reference sequence). CDR3 length: 13 residues. Deletions cut 4 bases from V and 7 bases from J, with 14 bases between. The chain's CDR3 is CASSTDTLREQYF. The CDR3 DNA follows: TGTGCCAGTAGTACGGACACATTGAGGGAGCAGTACTTC.

The gene calls are TRBV7-3 and TRBJ2-1; TRBD1 matches 7 bases. This CDR3 has 16 residues. Germline values: CDR1 SGHTA, CDR2 FQGTGA. With 5 bases clipped from V and 6 bases from J, the junction kept 13 bases outside the gene matches. CDR3 nucleotides: TGTGCCAGCAGCCAAGTGCGTGACAGGGATACCAATGAGCAGTTCTTC. Encoded protein: CASSQVRDRDTNEQFF.

This clone was seen just once. V is TRBV30 and J is TRBJ1-5; 8 nucleotides align to TRBD1. With V trimmed by 1 base and J by 0 bases, 2 bases remained unmatched. Germline V CDR1 and CDR2: GTSNPN, SVGIG (reference sequence). There are 15 residues in the CDR3. CDR3 sequence reads: CAWSDRGNSNQPQHF. CDR3 sequence (DNA): TGTGCCTGGAGTGACAGGGGGAATAGCAATCAGCCCCAGCATTTT.

This clone was counted a single time. This chain joins TRBV6-5 and TRBJ1-6; TRBD1 might be the D (5 bases). V was cut by 0 bases and J by 10 bases, with 10 bases left in between. This CDR3 has 14 residues. The germline CDR1 and CDR2 sequences are MNHEY and SVGAGI. The CDR3 protein is CASSYSAGRSPLHF. In DNA, the CDR3 is TGTGCCAGCAGTTACTCGGCAGGGAGGTCACCCCTCCACTTT.

This clone was seen a single time. This chain links TRBV5-4 with TRBJ2-3; 9 bases line up with TRBD2. Germline lookup yields CDR1 SGHNT and CDR2 YYREEE (reference sequence). V dropped 4 bases and J dropped 1; count of bases not matched to a gene: 7. This CDR3 region has 16 residues. The CDR3 reads CASSLTVAGGTDTQYF. CDR3 sequence (DNA): TGTGCCAGCAGCCTAACAGTAGCGGGGGGCACAGATACGCAGTATTTT.

This clone has only a few counts. The chain carries TRBV25-1 and TRBJ2-7; 15 bases fit TRBD2. The CDR3 is made up of 13 amino acids. Trimming took 7 bases from V and 6 from J; bases not matched to a gene: 1. Germline V gene sequence: CDR1 MGHDK, CDR2 SYGVNS. CDR3 coding DNA: TGTGCCAGCATGGGACTAGCGGGAGGCGAGCAGTACTTC. Its protein product is CASMGLAGGEQYF.

V gene TRBV5-1 combines with J gene TRBJ1-5; D is perhaps TRBD1 (5 bases). The germline gives CDR1 SGHRS, CDR2 YFSETQ. V was pared by 4 bases and J by 4 bases, with 12 bases between. The CDR3 covers 14 residues. The CDR3, as DNA: TGCGCCAGCAGCGCGGACATTGGGAATCAGCCCCAGCATTTT. Its translation: CASSADIGNQPQHF.

The V and J genes are TRBV3-1 (or the pseudogene TRBV3-2) and TRBJ1-6; 8 bases are shared with TRBD1. Germline V gene sequence: CDR1 LGHDT, CDR2 YNNKEL (reference sequence). Trimming at V came to 4 bases and at J to 8 bases, leaving 1 base not matched to a gene. CDR3 length equals 13 residues. In DNA, the CDR3 is TGTGCCAGCAGCCCGGGACAGGATTCACCCCTCCACTTT. The encoded protein is CASSPGQDSPLHF.

This clone was detected once. V usage is TRBV12-5 and J usage is TRBJ2-2; 8 nucleotides align to TRBD2. Trimming at V came to 3 bases and at J to 5 bases, leaving 5 bases not matched to a gene. CDR1 LGHNT and CDR2 FRNRAP come from the germline V gene. The CDR3 spans 15 residues. The CDR3 sequence is CASGLGGLGTGELFF. CDR3 nucleotides: TGTGCTAGTGGTTTAGGGGGACTAGGTACCGGGGAGCTGTTTTTT.